The next 23 T cell receptor beta chains were all read from a single sample in a study of cytomegalovirus exposure and HLA in healthy donors (dated by TCRdb to 2015 to 2018). Libraries were made using the immunoSEQ multiplex PCR assay. For the multiplex PCR, a mixture combining 60 forward primers for TCR Vbeta segments and 13 reverse primers for TCR Jbeta segments was used. Imported from immuneACCESS, the table was reduced by TCRdb to in-frame sequences with V and J called. These copies leave out some clones; in studies compared against another copy, an unresolved V gene accounts for under half, and the cause of the remainder is not known. The sample has 180,000 or so clones on record, 70% to 90% of them singletons. The ten most abundant clones make up about 0.76% of the sample. The source material was PBMCs. The receptors shown here come from a young woman in good health and CMV-seronegative.

The rearrangement uses TRBV6-5 and TRBJ2-7, with TRBD1 as a possible D gene (6 bases). V lost 0 bases and J 3 bases, leaving 12 bases between the germline ends. This CDR3 region has 15 residues. The germline V gene has CDR1 MNHEY and CDR2 SVGAGI. CDR3 residues: CASSYSSPGHYEQYF. CDR3 in DNA: TGTGCCAGCAGTTACTCGTCGCCGGGACACTACGAGCAGTACTTC.

The V and J genes are TRBV6-1 and TRBJ2-1; no clear D gene. The CDR3 covers 15 residues. V lost 3 bases to trimming and J lost 5 bases, with 14 bases between them. Germline V lookup: CDR1 MNHNS, CDR2 SASEGT. CDR3 DNA sequence: TGTGCCAGCAGTGACCGTAGAAGTAAACACAATGAGCAGTTCTTC. Its protein is CASSDRRSKHNEQFF.

The chain recombines TRBV4-2 with TRBJ1-2, with TRBD1 matching over 9 bases. This CDR3 has 15 residues. Trimming removed 0 bases from V and 7 bases from J; junction bases left unmatched: 6. Germline V gene data show CDR1 as LGHNA and CDR2 as YNFKEQ. The CDR3 sequence: CASSQEGQGVSGYTF. In DNA, the CDR3 is TGTGCCAGCAGCCAAGAGGGACAGGGAGTTAGTGGCTACACCTTC.

The chain is built from TRBV28 and TRBJ2-5; tentative D call: TRBD2 (7 bases). Germline values: CDR1 MDHEN, CDR2 SYDVKM. V was pared by 5 bases and J by 2 bases, with 15 bases between. The CDR3 is 15 amino acids. The CDR3 loop is CASSTQGRVQETQYF. The DNA of the CDR3 is TGTGCCAGCAGTACTCAGGGGAGGGTACAAGAGACCCAGTACTTC.

This clone appeared a single time. The J gene is TRBJ1-2, the V gene TRBV29-1; D might be TRBD1 (5 bases). Trimming left V 5 bases short and J 4 bases short, with 20 bases between. Germline lookup yields CDR1 SQVTM and CDR2 ANQGSEA. The CDR3 runs to 15 residues. The CDR3 sequence: CSVKTPDRNIYGYTF. As DNA, the CDR3 is TGCAGCGTTAAGACCCCCGACAGAAACATCTATGGCTACACCTTC.

Worth noting for this clone: The junction does not match germline at one end; this may be a read error. Within the sample, other DNA sequences also encode this same CDR3. The chain uses TRBV7-8 and TRBJ2-7; TRBD2 matches 14 bases. CDR1 and CDR2 (germline): SGHVS, FQNEAQ. This CDR3 spans 15 amino acids. In DNA form, the CDR3 reads TGTGCCAGCAGCGGAGGGACTAGCGGGAGCTACGAGCAGTACTTT. It codes for CASSGGTSGSYEQYF. Drawing the rest from reference TRBV7-8 and TRBJ2-7, the complete variable domain is GAGVSQSPRYKVAKRGQDVALRCDPISGHVSLFWYQQALGQGPEFLTYFQNEAQLDKSGLPSDRFFAERPEGSVSTLKIQRTQQEDSAVYLCASSGGTSGSYEQYFGPGTRLTVT.

V usage is TRBV5-4 and J usage is TRBJ1-1; D gene uncertain. Germline V gives CDR1 SGHNT, CDR2 YYREEE (reference sequence). This CDR3 region has 14 residues. Trimming cost V 0 bases and J 4 bases, with 10 bases left between them. CDR3 loop: CASSLASRSTEAFF. Written as DNA, the CDR3 is TGTGCCAGCAGCTTGGCCTCTAGATCCACTGAAGCTTTCTTT.

J is TRBJ2-7 and V is TRBV5-5, with D possibly TRBD1 on 6 matching bases. The germline V and J ends were trimmed by 4 bases and 0 bases, with 14 bases remaining between them. The CDR3 extends over 15 amino acids. Germline CDR1 is SGHKS and CDR2 is YYEKEE (reference sequence). The CDR3 region has the DNA TGTGCCAGCAGCCGGATGGACAGCCACTCCTACGAGCAGTACTTC. Its protein is CASSRMDSHSYEQYF.

This chain uses TRBV19 with TRBJ2-2; 13 bases agree with TRBD2. Germline V CDR1 and CDR2: LNHDA, SQIVND (reference sequence). The CDR3 contains 17 residues. V shed 7 bases, J shed 4 bases, and the junction held 9 bases outside the gene matches. The CDR3 region is CASTGLAGILGTGELFF. CDR3 coding DNA: TGTGCCAGTACGGGACTAGCGGGAATACTGGGCACCGGGGAGCTGTTTTTT.

The J gene is TRBJ1-3, the V gene TRBV30; maybe TRBD1 (6 bases). V lost 4 bases and J lost 2, with 9 bases in between. Per the germline V gene, CDR1 is GTSNPN and CDR2 is SVGIG (reference sequence). The CDR3 is 13 residues long. The CDR3 bases are TGTGCCTGGACGGACAGAGCTGGAAACACCATATATTTT. As protein: CAWTDRAGNTIYF.

The chain couples TRBV29-1 to TRBJ1-2; a weak D match, TRBD1 (6 bases). With 7 bases removed from V and 5 bases from J, the gap between germline ends came to 14 bases. The CDR3 spans 12 residues. Germline V gives CDR1 SQVTM, CDR2 ANQGSEA. The CDR3: CSALGQGYGYTF. The CDR3 DNA reads as TGCAGCGCCTTAGGGCAGGGGTATGGCTACACCTTC.

V gene TRBV18 combines with J gene TRBJ1-5; D uncertain. Germline V CDR1 and CDR2: KGHSH, LQKENI. V lost 2 bases, J lost 3 bases, and 11 bases lay in between. This CDR3 comprises 15 residues. The CDR3 sequence: CASSPALGVNQPQHF. The CDR3 nucleotides are TGTGCCAGCTCACCAGCGCTGGGCGTCAATCAGCCCCAGCATTTT.

V and J are TRBV7-9 and TRBJ2-7; 8 nucleotides match TRBD2. Germline CDR1 and CDR2: SEHNR and FQNEAQ (reference sequence). This CDR3 contains 15 residues. V trimming: 5 bases; J trimming: 3 bases; junction bases outside the gene matches: 9. The CDR3 loop is CASSPGTSLFYEQYF. CDR3 in DNA: TGTGCCAGCAGCCCAGGGACTAGTCTTTTCTACGAGCAGTACTTC.

The rearrangement uses TRBV28 and TRBJ1-2; no clear D. The CDR3 totals 14 residues. CDR1 is MDHEN, CDR2 SYDVKM, per germline. V lost 3 bases to trimming and J lost 6 bases, with 14 bases between them. The CDR3 DNA reads TGTGCCAGCAGTTTGGCCCCCCTCCATCATGGCTACACCTTC. The encoded protein is CASSLAPLHHGYTF.

On this clone: The junction and the germline gene differ at one end; a read error may be behind it. The chain couples TRBV7-7 to TRBJ2-1, with TRBD2 matching 8 bases. Per germline, CDR1 SSHAT and CDR2 FNYEAQ (reference sequence). The CDR3 is 17 residues long. In DNA, the CDR3 is TGTGCTAGCAGCACCAAGGTAGCGGGAAGTTTAGGGCATGAGCAGTTCTTC. Amino acids: CASSTKVAGSLGHEQFF.

The chain recombines TRBV5-4 with TRBJ2-1, with 8 bases identical to TRBD2. Germline CDR1 and CDR2: SGHNT and YYREEE (reference sequence). V was pared by 1 base and J by 1 base, with 4 bases of the junction left unmatched. The CDR3 covers 16 residues. CDR3 DNA: TGTGCCAGCAGCTTGAGCGGGAGAGGGTCCTACAATGAGCAGTTCTTC. Amino acid sequence: CASSLSGRGSYNEQFF.

This clone appeared once. Other DNA sequences in this sample translate to the same CDR3. The V gene is TRBV5-1, the J gene TRBJ1-4; TRBD1 aligns across 8 bases. Germline V lookup: CDR1 SGHRS, CDR2 YFSETQ. V was clipped by 2 bases and J by 7 bases; unmatched bases: 13. The CDR3 consists of 17 residues. CDR3 protein: CASSFTPLTGAGEKLFF. The CDR3 DNA reads TGCGCCAGCAGCTTCACCCCCCTGACAGGGGCGGGTGAAAAACTGTTTTTT.

The rearrangement joins TRBV7-8 to TRBJ2-1, with D unclear. The germline V gene has CDR1 SGHVS and CDR2 FQNEAQ. The CDR3 has 12 amino acids. Trimming left V 1 base short and J 8 bases short, with 6 bases between. The CDR3 bases are TGTGCCAGCAGCTTAGACACCCATGAGCAGTTCTTC. Translating gives CASSLDTHEQFF.

A note on this clone: Mismatch with germline at one junction end may stem from a read error. Other nucleotide sequences in the sample specify the same CDR3. V usage is TRBV7-9 and J usage is TRBJ2-7; D perhaps matches TRBD2 (5 bases). CDR1 is SEHNR, CDR2 FQNEAQ, per germline (reference sequence). This CDR3 spans 12 amino acids. CDR3 DNA sequence: TGTTCCAGCAGCTTAGGAGGTTACGAGCAGTACTTC. Translation: CSSSLGGYEQYF.

This clone has a handful of counts. This chain uses TRBV5-1 with TRBJ2-5; 13 nucleotides match TRBD2. The CDR3 has 18 amino acids. The ends lost 4 bases at V and 4 bases at J; junction bases unmatched: 13. Germline values: CDR1 SGHRS, CDR2 YFSETQ. The CDR3: CASSRGLAGYPGGETQYF. In nucleotides, the CDR3 is TGCGCCAGCAGCCGGGGACTAGCGGGGTACCCGGGGGGAGAGACCCAGTACTTC. The whole variable domain, remainder taken from reference TRBV5-1 and TRBJ2-5, is KAGVTQTPRYLIKTRGQQVTLSCSPISGHRSVSWYQQTPGQGLQFLFEYFSETQRNKGNFPGRFSGRQFSNSRSEMNVSTLELGDSALYLCASSRGLAGYPGGETQYFGPGTRLLVL.

Only one count was recorded for this clone. This sequence joins TRBV21-1 and TRBJ1-1; the D call in the table, TRBD1, was not verified against the DNA. TRBV21-1 is annotated as a pseudogene. The CDR3 extends over 15 amino acids. This CDR3 is CASSKEGTGCTEAFF. CDR3 coding DNA: TGTGCCAGCAGCAAAGAGGGGACAGGGTGTACTGAAGCTTTCTTT.

The chain employs TRBV10-3 and TRBJ2-1; 15 bases are a match to TRBD2. CDR1 and CDR2 (germline): ENHRY, SYGVKD. The CDR3 covers 17 residues. Unmatched junction bases numbered 7, after V lost 7 bases and J lost 3 bases. The CDR3 reads CAIIRTSGRAYYNEQFF. In DNA, the CDR3 is TGTGCCATCATTAGGACTAGCGGGAGGGCGTACTACAATGAGCAGTTCTTC.

The J gene is TRBJ2-1, the V gene TRBV27; D is perhaps TRBD2 (6 bases). This CDR3 spans 17 amino acids. The V end was cut by 0 bases, the J end by 2 bases, with 14 bases between. The germline CDR1 and CDR2 sequences are MNHEY and SMNVEV (reference sequence). The CDR3: CASSLSSSQRAYNEQFF. CDR3 in DNA: TGTGCCAGCAGTTTATCCTCCTCCCAGCGGGCCTACAATGAGCAGTTCTTC.